Given below is one T cell receptor beta chain in context. The sample originates from a study of control samples from healthy donors and cancer patients. CDR1 and CDR2 (germline): SGHRS, YFSETQ. V was pared by 7 bases and J by 2 bases, with 8 bases of the junction left unmatched. This CDR3 has 14 amino acids. Profiling relied on immunoSEQ multiplex PCR, and the TCRdb table lists in-frame clones only, not all of them. Altogether about 120,000 clones are present, 90% to 95% being singletons, with the ten largest covering 7.8%. The rearrangement joins TRBV5-1 to TRBJ1-1, with 7 bases that match TRBD1. The clonotype comes from a woman between 18 and 29 years old in good health. The sample consisted of blood. Here the CDR3 DNA reads TGCGCCAGCGGCCGAGGGACAGAAAACACTGAAGCTTTCTTT. Encoded protein: CASGRGTENTEAFF.